The text below deals with one T cell receptor beta chain. What it binds is not known. V was clipped by 0 bases and J by 5 bases, with 9 bases between them. The CDR3 sequence is 14 residues long. The germline V gene has CDR1 SGHRS and CDR2 YFSETQ. This specimen belongs to a study of T-cell memory formation after mild COVID-19. Study-wide results and limits: Nothing showed for sure that second-wave clones peaking on day 37 were SARS-CoV-2 specific. Some responding clones appeared in pre-infection memory, suggesting cross-reactive memory joined.

TCRdb analysed the 5' RACE reads with MiXCR anew, one entry per CDR3 protein. This repertoire shows around 410,000 distinct CDR3 sequences, less than 25% found once; its top ten account for about an eighth. Sequences were obtained from PBMCs or a T cell subset sorted from them (not recorded which). This sequence was found in an adult woman who had mild COVID-19 (a few samples of this study predate the infection). Cell type and time point are not known. The rearrangement uses TRBV5-1 and TRBJ2-1; D is perhaps TRBD2 (5 bases). CDR3 protein: CASSLVDSNNEQFF. In nucleotides, the CDR3 is TGCGCCAGCAGCTTGGTGGACTCTAACAATGAGCAGTTCTTC.